These 15 T cell receptor beta chains originate from one sample sequenced in a study of blood T cell repertoires in COVID-19. The protocol was immunoSEQ multiplex PCR, while the TCRdb copy is restricted to in-frame clones and leaves out a portion. The sample lists 210,000 or so clones, almost 85% seen once, with 5.1% in the top ten. Input material: peripheral blood. Source of these receptors: a man between 45 and 60 years old with COVID-19, enrolled during active disease.

A few counts support this clone. The chain employs TRBV10-3 and TRBJ2-1; D possibly corresponds to TRBD1 (5 bases). V lost 6 bases and J 5 bases, leaving 11 bases between the germline ends. Germline V gene data show CDR1 as ENHRY and CDR2 as SYGVKD. This CDR3 contains 13 residues. CDR3 DNA: TGTGCCATCAGGGTACAGGTCGACAATGAGCAGTTCTTC. This translates into CAIRVQVDNEQFF.

The V and J genes are TRBV9 and TRBJ2-3; weak D call: TRBD2 (6 bases). Germline V gives CDR1 SGDLS, CDR2 YYNGEE. The V end was cut by 4 bases, the J end by 7 bases, with 25 bases between. The CDR3 spans 17 residues. CDR3 protein: CASSLHSFSGGSYTQYF. DNA of the CDR3: TGTGCCAGCAGCCTACACAGCTTTAGCGGAGGATCATATACGCAGTATTTT.

This sequence joins TRBV28 and TRBJ2-7; D may be TRBD1 (6 bases). The CDR3 is 15 amino acids. Germline CDR1 and CDR2: MDHEN and SYDVKM. Deletions cut 5 bases from V and 4 bases from J, with 18 bases between. The CDR3 DNA sequence: TGTGCCAGCAGTCCCTTAAATTTACAGGGTTACGAGCAGTACTTC. This codes for CASSPLNLQGYEQYF.

The genes are TRBV19 and TRBJ2-1, with D unresolved. Trimming left V 3 bases short and J 15 bases short, with 18 bases between. The CDR3 spans 13 residues. Germline V gives CDR1 LNHDA, CDR2 SQIVND (reference sequence). CDR3 in DNA: TGTGCCAGTAGTATTAGATTCGCGGAAGGAGTGTTCTTC. It translates to CASSIRFAEGVFF.

This chain uses TRBV2 with TRBJ2-3; a weak D match, TRBD1 (5 bases). This CDR3 comprises 14 residues. Germline CDR1 is SNHLY and CDR2 is FYNNEI. V was pared by 4 bases and J by 2 bases, with 10 bases between. The CDR3 DNA reads TGTGCCAGCAGTGGACAGATTATCACAGATACGCAGTATTTT. Its protein is CASSGQIITDTQYF.

The CDR3 region has the DNA TGCGCCAGCGCCCCAGGTGGAGGGATTTACTCCTACGAGCAGTACTTC. It codes for CASAPGGGIYSYEQYF. The chain links TRBV5-1 to TRBJ2-7; possible D gene TRBD2, 6 bases. The germline gives CDR1 SGHRS, CDR2 YFSETQ. This CDR3 region has 16 residues. V was pared by 7 bases and J by 0 bases, with 20 bases between.

The gene calls are TRBV10-3 and TRBJ2-5; 8 bases map to TRBD2. This CDR3 has 13 amino acids. CDR1 ENHRY and CDR2 SYGVKD come from the germline V gene. The V gene end was trimmed by 5 bases and the J gene end by 5 bases; junction bases not matched to a gene: 4. CDR3 DNA: TGTGCCATCAGTAGCGGGGGCGGTGAGACCCAGTACTTC. Translation: CAISSGGGETQYF.

This sequence joins TRBV5-5 and TRBJ1-1, with 11 bases fitting TRBD1. The germline gives CDR1 SGHKS, CDR2 YYEKEE (reference sequence). The length of the CDR3 is 17 residues. V was pared by 4 bases and J by 2 bases, with 10 bases of the junction left unmatched. The CDR3 bases are TGTGCCAGCAGCCCCCTTCCGGACAGGGGGCCCAACACTGAAGCTTTCTTT. Translation gives CASSPLPDRGPNTEAFF.

J is TRBJ1-5 and V is TRBV4-1; 7 bases match TRBD1. Germline V gene sequence: CDR1 MGHRA, CDR2 YSYEKL. The CDR3 length is 16 residues. The ends lost 1 base at V and 3 bases at J; junction bases unmatched: 6. The CDR3 here is CASSQGGTVNNQPQHF. The CDR3 DNA reads as TGCGCCAGCAGCCAAGGTGGGACAGTCAACAATCAGCCCCAGCATTTT.

The chain couples TRBV2 to TRBJ2-5, with 8 bases lining up with TRBD2. The V gene end was trimmed by 3 bases and the J gene end by 4 bases; junction bases not matched to a gene: 4. The CDR3 totals 14 residues. CDR1 is SNHLY and CDR2 is FYNNEI in the germline V gene. The CDR3 reads CASSENSGVETQYF. CDR3 sequence (DNA): TGTGCCAGCAGTGAGAATAGCGGGGTAGAGACCCAGTACTTC.

The chain carries TRBV18 and TRBJ1-2, with 7 bases aligning to TRBD1. V shed 0 bases, J shed 8 bases, and the junction held 9 bases outside the gene matches. Germline assignment: CDR1 KGHSH and CDR2 LQKENI. The CDR3 is 15 amino acids. The CDR3 coding sequence is TGTGCCAGCTCACCACCTGATGGCAGGGGGGAAGGCTACACCTTC. Translating it yields CASSPPDGRGEGYTF. Variable domain in full (rest from reference TRBV18 and TRBJ1-2): NAGVMQNPRHLVRRRGQEARLRCSPMKGHSHVYWYRQLPEEGLKFMVYLQKENIIDESGMPKERFSAEFPKEGPSILRIQQVVRGDSAAYFCASSPPDGRGEGYTFGSGTRLTVV.

The rearrangement links TRBV24-1 to TRBJ1-5; no reliable D call. The V end lost 4 bases, the J end lost 11 bases, and 23 bases lay between the germline ends. Germline-derived CDR1 and CDR2 are KGHDR and SFDVKD. The CDR3 is 16 residues long. CDR3 protein: CATSEAPGSSISAQHF. The CDR3 region has the DNA TGTGCCACCAGTGAAGCTCCGGGTTCCTCAATTTCGGCCCAGCATTTT.

The J gene is TRBJ2-3, the V gene TRBV27; 10 bases are a match to TRBD2. The length of the CDR3 is 15 residues. J was trimmed by 2 bases and V by 6 bases; bases with no gene match: 5. Germline V lookup: CDR1 MNHEY, CDR2 SMNVEV (reference sequence). The CDR3 DNA follows: TGTGCCAGCAGCCGGACTAGCGGATTCACAGATACGCAGTATTTT. Its translation: CASSRTSGFTDTQYF.

The chain links TRBV11-2 to TRBJ2-7; the match to TRBD1 covers 11 bases. The CDR3 runs 13 residues. Germline V gene data show CDR1 as SGHAT and CDR2 as FQNNGV. V dropped 4 bases and J dropped 7; count of bases not matched to a gene: 3. The CDR3 sequence: CASSWTGGREQYF. Here the CDR3 DNA reads TGTGCCAGCAGCTGGACAGGGGGCCGAGAGCAGTACTTC.

The gene calls are TRBV6-5 and TRBJ1-2, with D uncertain. Germline CDR1 is MNHEY and CDR2 is SVGAGI. V dropped 0 bases and J dropped 3 bases, with 11 bases sitting between them. The CDR3 runs 15 residues. In nucleotides, the CDR3 is TGTGCCAGCAGTTACTCGAGAGAGGGCCACTATGGCTACACCTTC. Translated, it gives CASSYSREGHYGYTF.